Sequencing of this TCR beta chain was carried out in a study of identical twins. Findings and limits, study-wide: Clonotypes of the beta chain that were abundant in cord blood carried fewer insertions (memory repertoires showed none).

This clonotype showed up just a few times. The antigen remains unidentified. The CDR3 has 15 amino acids. V shed 5 bases, J shed 3 bases, and the junction held 10 bases outside the gene matches. Germline V gives CDR1 SGHTA, CDR2 FQGNSA. Using its own MiXCR run on the 5' RACE reads, TCRdb lists one record per CDR3 protein. The profile shows hundreds of thousands of distinct CDR3 sequences, around 8.3% of them singletons. These data were also filed under a second study, of yellow fever vaccine responses in identical twins.

Sequencing was performed on PBMCs. The V call is TRBV7-2, the J call TRBJ2-7, with 7 bases aligning to TRBD1. This TCR was sampled from a young woman in good health. The CDR3 DNA sequence: TGTGCCAGCAGCCCCATTCGACAGGGCGGCTACGAGCAGTACTTC. Translating gives CASSPIRQGGYEQYF.